A selection of T cell receptor beta chains follows, all from one sample in a study of CD8 T cells in ankylosing spondylitis. MiXCR, run by TCRdb on the 5' RACE reads, gives a single entry per CDR3 protein. The sample has fewer than 500,000 distinct CDR3 sequences, 20% to 25% seen once. The material sequenced was blood, either unsorted or a sorted T cell fraction (not recorded which). The receptor set was obtained from a male donor with ankylosing spondylitis. The CDR3 runs from the conserved cysteine through the conserved F or W. The D gene is left open where the match is weak. Clone size is not always given. Where it is, it says once, few, many or a class for expanded clones.

d_call,j_call,clone_size,v_call,cdr3_nt,cdr3_aa
-,TRBJ2-2,few,TRBV6-2/TRBV6-3,TGTGCCAGCAGTTTGGATCTGAACACCGGGGAGCTGTTTTTT,CASSLDLNTGELFF
-,TRBJ2-7,few,TRBV7-8,TGTGCCAGCGGGCTTCCGGGACAAACCTACGAGCAGTACTTC,CASGLPGQTYEQYF
-,TRBJ2-7,-,TRBV7-9,TGTGCCAGCAGCTTACTCGCAGCCTCCTACGAGCAGTACTTC,CASSLLAASYEQYF
-,TRBJ2-3,few,TRBV28,TGTGCCAGCAGTTTACTAGGAGGTGGTATCTCAGATACGCAGTATTTT,CASSLLGGGISDTQYF
-,TRBJ2-3,few,TRBV18,TGTGCCAGCTCCTTCTTTGCGGGCAGCACAGATACGCAGTATTTT,CASSFFAGSTDTQYF
TRBD1,TRBJ2-5,few,TRBV7-3,TGTGCCAGCAGCTTAGCCGGGACAGGGCAAGAGACCCAGTACTTC,CASSLAGTGQETQYF
-,TRBJ2-3,few,TRBV7-8,TGTGCCAGCAACCTCCTAGGCCCAGATACGCAGTATTTT,CASNLLGPDTQYF
-,TRBJ1-2,-,TRBV30,TGTGCCTGGAGTGTACGGCAGGTCTATGGCTACACCTTC,CAWSVRQVYGYTF
TRBD1,TRBJ2-5,few,TRBV10-3,TGTGCCATCAGTCGCTCCGGGACAGAAGAGACCCAGTACTTC,CAISRSGTEETQYF
-,TRBJ2-6,-,TRBV6-1,TGTGCCAGCAAGGTTCAGGGGTGGTATGGGGCCAACGTCCTGACTTTC,CASKVQGWYGANVLTF
-,TRBJ2-1,-,TRBV9,TGTGCCAGCAGCGTAGGGCCCGACCCTAGGGTAGGTGAGCAGTTCTTC,CASSVGPDPRVGEQFF
-,TRBJ2-1,few,TRBV14,TGTGCCAGCAGCCAAGTGGGGAGAGGCAATGAGCAGTTCTTC,CASSQVGRGNEQFF
-,TRBJ2-7,-,TRBV2,TGTGCCAGCAGTGAAACAGGGTCTTACGCCTACGAGCAGTACTTC,CASSETGSYAYEQYF
-,TRBJ2-1,-,TRBV6-5,TGTGCCAGCAGTCGAGGGACTCATGAGCAGTTCTTC,CASSRGTHEQFF
TRBD1,TRBJ2-7,few,TRBV5-1,TGCGCCAGCAGCGTTGGGACAGGGGCGTGGGAGCAGTACTTC,CASSVGTGAWEQYF
-,TRBJ2-5,few,TRBV18,TGTGCCAGCTCCCGACAGGAACAAGAGACCCAGTACTTC,CASSRQEQETQYF
TRBD2,TRBJ2-5,few,TRBV18,TGTGCCAGCTCACCACTAGCGGGAGGCCCAGAGACCCAGTACTTC,CASSPLAGGPETQYF
TRBD2,TRBJ2-3,few,TRBV4-1,TGCGCCAGCAGCCGACAGCGGGAGCGTAGCACAGATACGCAGTATTTT,CASSRQRERSTDTQYF
-,TRBJ1-6,few,TRBV20-1,TGCAGTGCTAGAGATGTCTTGAGGGGGTCGGCCTATAATTCACCCCTCCACTTT,CSARDVLRGSAYNSPLHF
-,TRBJ1-4,-,TRBV7-8,TGTGCCAGCAGCTTTTCCCGGGGCGGAACTAATGAAAAACTGTTTTTT,CASSFSRGGTNEKLFF
TRBD1,TRBJ2-1,many,TRBV29-1,TGCAGCGCAATCGGACAGGCCTACAATGAGCAGTTCTTC,CSAIGQAYNEQFF
-,TRBJ2-5,few,TRBV20-1,TGCAGTAATAGGCGGGGTATTCGGGAGACCCAGTACTTC,CSNRRGIRETQYF
-,TRBJ2-1,-,TRBV15,TGTGCCACCACGACACCACCGGGCGAGCAGTTCTTC,CATTTPPGEQFF
-,TRBJ2-1,-,TRBV20-1,TGCAGTGCTTCGGACAGCAATGAGCAGTTCTTC,CSASDSNEQFF
TRBD2,TRBJ2-2,-,TRBV19,TGTGCCAGTAGTTCCCGACTAGCGACCAACCCAACCGGGGAGCTGTTTTTT,CASSSRLATNPTGELFF
TRBD1,TRBJ1-1,-,TRBV18,TGTGCCAGCTCACCCACCCGACAGGGAGGGAACACTGAAGCTTTCTTT,CASSPTRQGGNTEAFF
-,TRBJ2-7,-,TRBV7-3,TGTGCCAGCAGCTCCGCGCCGGGCCCCTACGAGCAGTACTTC,CASSSAPGPYEQYF
-,TRBJ2-1,-,TRBV4-3,TGCGCCAGCAGCCAAGTTAGAGGGAACAATGAGCAGTTCTTC,CASSQVRGNNEQFF
-,TRBJ1-3,few,TRBV27,TGTGCCAGCAGTTTATCACGGTATTCTGGAAACACCATATATTTT,CASSLSRYSGNTIYF
TRBD1,TRBJ1-4,few,TRBV6-1,TGTGCCAGCAACCCGGAGACAGGGAGAAATGAAAAACTGTTTTTT,CASNPETGRNEKLFF
TRBD1,TRBJ2-4,-,TRBV4-3,TGCGCCAGCAGCCAAGGCGGACAGGGGGTCAACATTCAGTACTTC,CASSQGGQGVNIQYF
TRBD1,TRBJ1-2,many,TRBV29-1,TGCAAAGCCTCCGGGACAGGGGGCGCGTGCACCTTC,CKASGTGGACTF
TRBD2,TRBJ2-7,-,TRBV28,TGTGCCAGCACCACTAGCGGTTCATCCTACGAGCAGTACTTC,CASTTSGSSYEQYF